The following is a TCR beta chain sequence with its context. TCRdb independently ran MiXCR on the RT-PCR reads; one entry per CDR3 protein. The sample has approximately 720,000 distinct CDR3 sequences; 11% to 15% are singletons. V lost 5 bases, J lost 3 bases, and 13 bases lay in between. The CDR3 extends over 13 amino acids. Germline V gives CDR1 DFQATT, CDR2 SNEGSKA (reference sequence). Sequences were obtained from memory CD4+ T cells from blood. This sequence originates from a female donor in good health, serving as a healthy control. The V and J genes are TRBV20-1 and TRBJ1-1; D may be TRBD1 (6 bases). Here the CDR3 reads CSAHRAGYTEAFF. The CDR3 region has the DNA TGCAGTGCTCACAGGGCAGGGTACACTGAAGCTTTCTTT.